The sequence of this T cell receptor (beta chain) was determined in a study of a mutant IDH1 vaccine in newly diagnosed glioma. In the case of this clone: The antigen remains unidentified.

Time point of the sample: week 5, during vaccination. Each dose delivered 300 ug of mutant IDH1 20-mer peptide subcutaneously with imiquimod. Trimming removed 4 bases at V and 8 bases at J, with 16 bases between. The CDR3 contains 14 residues. CDR1 and CDR2 from the germline V gene are SGHNT and YYREEE (reference sequence). Produced via immunoSEQ multiplex PCR; TCRdb's table is partial and in-frame only. There are approximately 80,000 clones in the sample; 91% occur only once, and just over 0.55% lies in the top ten. This receptor was taken from a woman in her fifties or sixties with glioma. The material sequenced was PBMCs, taken from a glioma patient whose treatment included an IDH1 peptide vaccine. V is TRBV5-4 and J is TRBJ2-1, with a weak D call TRBD2 (6 bases). The CDR3 loop is CASSPWGRLDEQFF. The CDR3 DNA reads TGTGCCAGCAGCCCATGGGGGAGGTTAGATGAGCAGTTCTTC.